These 8 T cell receptor beta chains were all obtained from the same sample, sequenced in a study of naive and memory T cell subsets listed by TCRdb under 2017. Library creation used 5' RACE. Sequencing was performed on an Illumina MiSeq. The ligated cDNA was amplified in four rounds of PCR with nested alpha and beta constant region primers together with the SP2 primer. TCRdb ran its own pipeline on the public reads, namely fastp trimming at Q25 and MiXCR clone calling, and kept in-frame beta chains. CDR3 protein duplicates are merged, each entry listing the most common genes and DNA. For this sample there are more than 45,000 distinct CDR3 sequences; more than 7% appear just once. Of the sample, roughly 9.7% is held by the ten largest clones. Using 3' ligation of a UMI-containing oligonucleotide to TCR cDNA, the study laid out a robust and sensitive protocol to amplify, sequence and analyze TCRs.

Every receptor here comes from a male donor in good health.

The chain links TRBV4-2 to TRBJ2-1; D gene ambiguous. CDR3 size: 15 residues. The ends were cut back, 0 bases at V and 4 bases at J, with 10 bases in the middle. Per the germline V gene, CDR1 is LGHNA and CDR2 is YNFKEQ. The CDR3 loop reads CASSQDWVSYNEQFF. As DNA, the CDR3 is TGTGCCAGCAGCCAAGATTGGGTTAGTTACAATGAGCAGTTCTTC.

The table lists this clonotype with many counts. V and J are TRBV6-6 and TRBJ1-1; D might be TRBD1 (5 bases). Trimming shortened V by 6 bases and J by 1 base, and 9 bases separated the two germline ends. This CDR3 has 13 residues. Germline V gene lookup returns CDR1 MNHNY and CDR2 SVGAGI (reference sequence). Written as DNA, the CDR3 is TGTGCCAGCAGCGAAACAGGGAACACTGAAGCTTTCTTT. Its protein product is CASSETGNTEAFF.

As regards this clonotype: One junction end does not reproduce the germline sequence, and a read error may be involved. CDR3 nucleotide sequence: TGTGTCAGTAGCCACGCGAGCTCCTACAATGAGCAGTTCTTC. Its protein product is CVSSHASSYNEQFF. The chain carries TRBV19 and TRBJ2-1; D remains ambiguous. CDR3 length equals 14 residues. Per the germline V gene, CDR1 is LNHDA and CDR2 is SQIVND (reference sequence). The whole variable domain, remainder taken from reference TRBV19 and TRBJ2-1, is DGGITQSPKYLFRKEGQNVTLSCEQNLNHDAMYWYRQDPGQGLRLIYYSQIVNDFQKGDIAEGYSVSREKKESFPLTVTSAQKNPTAFYLCVSSHASSYNEQFFGPGTRLTVL.

Comments on this clonotype: A single base separates this from a much larger clone, so it may be a read error. This sequence joins TRBV21-1 and TRBJ2-1. TRBV21-1 is recorded as a pseudogene. The CDR3 extends over 11 amino acids. Here the CDR3 DNA reads TGTGCCGGCAGCGAAGCGACTGAGCAGTTCTTC. Its protein is CAGSEATEQFF.

This clonotype was picked up many times. V and J are TRBV7-9 and TRBJ1-4; 8 nucleotides align to TRBD1. Germline V lookup: CDR1 SEHNR, CDR2 FQNEAQ (reference sequence). The CDR3 sequence is 15 residues long. V lost 5 bases, J lost 8 bases, and 10 bases stayed unmatched. CDR3 residues: CASSATGGNGEKLFF. CDR3 nucleotides: TGTGCCAGCAGCGCAACAGGGGGTAATGGCGAAAAACTGTTTTTT.

This clonotype was counted a few times. V gene TRBV12-3 or TRBV12-4 combines with J gene TRBJ1-2; 7 positions match TRBD1. The CDR3 has 16 amino acids. V lost 5 bases and J lost 4; bases outside the gene matches: 13. CDR3 sequence: CASSPLEQGVVYGYTF. The CDR3 region has the DNA TGTGCCAGCAGTCCCCTCGAGCAGGGGGTAGTCTATGGCTACACCTTC.

The genes are TRBV28 and TRBJ2-2, with TRBD1 matching 10 bases. Germline trimming cut 6 bases from V and 2 bases from J; bases unmatched to any gene: 6. This CDR3 comprises 16 residues. CDR1 is MDHEN and CDR2 is SYDVKM in the germline V gene. CDR3 protein: CASRRDRGLNTGELFF. The CDR3 DNA reads as TGTGCCAGCAGGCGCGACAGGGGGCTTAACACCGGGGAGCTGTTTTTT.

V usage is TRBV5-6 and J usage is TRBJ2-3; D tentatively reads TRBD1 or TRBD2 (7 bases each). In germline, CDR1 is SGHDT, CDR2 YYEEEE. The CDR3 loop spans 15 amino acids. V lost 5 bases and J lost 4, with 17 bases in between. The CDR3 nucleotides read TGTGCCAGCAGAAATCCAGGGGGAGGGCCAGATACGCAGTATTTT. Translation: CASRNPGGGPDTQYF.